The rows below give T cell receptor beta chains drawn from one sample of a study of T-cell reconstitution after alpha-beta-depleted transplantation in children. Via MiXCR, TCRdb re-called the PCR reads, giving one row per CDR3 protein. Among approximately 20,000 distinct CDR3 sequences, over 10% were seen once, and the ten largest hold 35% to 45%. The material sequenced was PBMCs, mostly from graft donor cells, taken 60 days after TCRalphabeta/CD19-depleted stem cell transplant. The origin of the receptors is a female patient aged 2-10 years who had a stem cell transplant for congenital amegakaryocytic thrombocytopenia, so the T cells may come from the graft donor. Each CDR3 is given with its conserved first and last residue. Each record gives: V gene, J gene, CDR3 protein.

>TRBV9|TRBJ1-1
CASSVSVGRSNTEAFF
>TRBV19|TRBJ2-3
CASSIGTGADTQYF
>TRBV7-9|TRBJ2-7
CASRRRDGSYEQYF
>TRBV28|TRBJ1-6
CASSLFISGASPLHF
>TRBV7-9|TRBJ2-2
CAISPMRGRTGELFF
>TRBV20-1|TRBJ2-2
CSAAQGQGTGELFF
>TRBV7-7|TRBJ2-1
CASSLGYGNEQFF
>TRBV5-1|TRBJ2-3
CASSGGSRDTQYF
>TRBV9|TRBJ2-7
CASSLHGAPMWESYEQYF
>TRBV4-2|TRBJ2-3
CASSQLLGGAGTDTQYF
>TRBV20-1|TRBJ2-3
CSASSVSGATDTQYF
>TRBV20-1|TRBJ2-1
CSASSGRSYNEQFF
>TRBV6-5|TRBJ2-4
CASSPGTGINIQYF
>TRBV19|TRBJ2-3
CASKFRLAEEEGATDTQYF
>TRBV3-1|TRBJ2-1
CACSKERGVPSSYNEQFF
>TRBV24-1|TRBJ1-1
CATSDPQGGAFF
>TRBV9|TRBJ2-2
CASSVEGGANTGELFF
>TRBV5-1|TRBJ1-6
CASSSWTGGANSPLHF
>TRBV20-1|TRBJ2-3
CSARGWGGSTDTQYF
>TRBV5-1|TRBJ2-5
CASSRGGAGGGETQYF
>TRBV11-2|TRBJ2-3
CASRLAGITDTQYF
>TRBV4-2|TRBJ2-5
CASSPGQGETQYF
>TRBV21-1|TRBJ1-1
CASSNQGNTEAFF